This T cell receptor beta chain is drawn from a study of shared clonotypes between healthy human individuals. Notes on the study in general: In several donors, approximately 5% of naive CD4 clonotypes appeared in common.

Germline V gives CDR1 SGHRS, CDR2 YFSETQ. V lost 5 bases and J 2 bases, leaving 11 bases between the germline ends. This CDR3 region has 14 residues. Sequenced by immunoSEQ multiplex PCR; TCRdb stores in-frame clones only, minus some. This table holds hundreds of thousands of clones, around 73% found once. Remarks on this clone: Antigen specificity is unknown.

Sequencing was performed on memory CD4+ T cells sorted from blood. Subset specified: CD45RA-negative fraction. The gene calls are TRBV5-1 and TRBJ2-1; a possible D gene is TRBD2 (5 bases). The TCR originated in a woman in her twenties or thirties in good health. The CDR3 protein is CASRRETAYNEQFF. CDR3 nucleotides: TGCGCCAGCAGACGGGAAACCGCCTACAATGAGCAGTTCTTC.